The 28 T cell receptor beta chains in this list originate from one sample, sequenced in a study of CXCR3-negative and CXCR3-positive naive CD8 T cells. The method, 5' RACE with UMI labels, was used to prepare the TRB cDNA libraries. Reanalyzing the 5' RACE reads, TCRdb keeps one entry per CDR3 protein, without DNA. The repertoire shows around 92,000 distinct CDR3 sequences; the top ten hold around 1.7%. Sequencing used naive CXCR3- CD8+ T cells from blood. The subset is: CD45RO-CCR7+CD27+CD95- naive CD8+ T cells lacking CXCR3 (TNR3-). The receptor set was obtained from a human donor in good health. Some clones in this sample may be carry-over from other donors' samples.

V is TRBV27 and J is TRBJ2-1; the D call from TCRdb, TRBD2, cannot be confirmed without DNA. This CDR3 contains 16 residues. Germline V gene lookup returns CDR1 MNHEY and CDR2 SMNVEV (reference sequence). CDR3 protein: CASSPPSSGGADEQFF.

The chain joins TRBV21-1 to TRBJ1-5. TRBV21-1 has pseudogene status. The CDR3 covers 11 residues. The CDR3 sequence: CASSGAQPQHF.

V gene TRBV29-1 combines with J gene TRBJ2-7; TCRdb proposes TRBD1, but this gene call is untestable without DNA. The length of the CDR3 is 14 residues. Germline V lookup: CDR1 SQVTM, CDR2 ANQGSEA. Here the CDR3 reads CSVGQGQGFDEQYF.

CDR3 loop: CASSLQGAGEPQHF. The genes are TRBV5-1 and TRBJ1-5; TCRdb's D call of TRBD1 is untestable without DNA. The CDR3 sequence is 14 residues long. From germline, CDR1 is SGHRS and CDR2 YFSETQ.

The rearrangement uses TRBV20-1 and TRBJ2-7; the D gene TCRdb calls, TRBD1, cannot be checked with no DNA. There are 11 residues in the CDR3. CDR1 DFQATT and CDR2 SNEGSKA come from the germline V gene (reference sequence). This CDR3 is CSAKDGGEQYF.

This chain joins TRBV12-3 or TRBV12-4 and TRBJ1-2. The CDR3 contains 15 residues. CDR3 sequence: CASTTMLEALYGYTF.

The chain carries TRBV19 and TRBJ2-3; the D call of TRBD1 rests on TCRdb alone, since no DNA is present to check it. This CDR3 spans 15 amino acids. From germline, CDR1 is LNHDA and CDR2 SQIVND (reference sequence). The CDR3 loop reads CASSIGTGLMDTQYF. Supplemented by reference TRBV19 and TRBJ2-3, the full variable domain reads DGGITQSPKYLFRKEGQNVTLSCEQNLNHDAMYWYRQDPGQGLRLIYYSQIVNDFQKGDIAEGYSVSREKKESFPLTVTSAQKNPTAFYLCASSIGTGLMDTQYFGPGTRLTVL.

CDR3 protein: CSVETVGTGYPGELFF. The chain recombines TRBV29-1 with TRBJ2-2; TCRdb lists TRBD1, though no DNA is available to test this call. This CDR3 is 16 amino acids long. CDR1 and CDR2 from the germline V gene are SQVTM and ANQGSEA.

The chain links TRBV20-1 to TRBJ2-7. The germline V gene has CDR1 DFQATT and CDR2 SNEGSKA (reference sequence). The CDR3 totals 11 residues. The CDR3 reads CSARAGYEQYF.

V and J are TRBV29-1 and TRBJ2-1; the D call of TRBD2 rests on TCRdb alone, since no DNA is present to check it. The CDR3 has 15 amino acids. Germline values: CDR1 SQVTM, CDR2 ANQGSEA. The CDR3 reads CSETGTSGGESEQFF.

This rearrangement joins TRBV28 to TRBJ1-3. The CDR3 is 16 residues long. Germline V gene lookup returns CDR1 MDHEN and CDR2 SYDVKM. This chain's CDR3 is CASSLRVGGSGNTIYF.

The rearrangement joins TRBV30 to TRBJ2-6; as DNA is missing, the TRBD1 call by TCRdb cannot be tested. The CDR3 runs to 14 residues. From germline, CDR1 is GTSNPN and CDR2 SVGIG (reference sequence). Here the CDR3 reads CAWSTGAGANVLTF. The whole variable domain, filled in from reference TRBV30 and TRBJ2-6, reads SQTIHQWPATLVQPVGSPLSLECTVEGTSNPNLYWYRQAAGRGLQLLFYSVGIGQISSEVPQNLSASRPQDRQFILSSKKLLLSDSGFYLCAWSTGAGANVLTFGAGSRLTVL.

The chain is built from TRBV7-2 and TRBJ2-3. The CDR3 is made up of 14 amino acids. Germline loops: CDR1 SGHTA, CDR2 FQGNSA. The CDR3 reads CASSLRGRTDTQYF.

V is TRBV12-3 or TRBV12-4 and J is TRBJ2-3. The CDR3 extends over 14 amino acids. CDR3: CASSLEADTDTQYF.

The chain has TRBV7-3 and TRBJ2-5; TCRdb's D call, TRBD2, is unchecked because there is no DNA. This CDR3 is built from 15 residues. Germline CDR1 SGHTA, CDR2 FQGTGA. This chain's CDR3 is CASSLTPGTRETQYF.

The chain uses TRBV21-1 and TRBJ2-7; TCRdb's D call of TRBD2 is untestable without DNA. TRBV21-1 is labeled a pseudogene. The CDR3 extends over 15 amino acids. The CDR3 spells CASSIRGDSYYEQYF.

The CDR3 protein is CASSDDPSTGSPMDGYTF. The chain is built from TRBV6-4 and TRBJ1-2; TCRdb designates TRBD1, a call that cannot be tested without DNA. Germline CDR1 reads MRHNA; CDR2 reads SNTAGT. The CDR3 has 18 residues.

The CDR3 loop reads CASSEFWGNGADTQYF. This sequence joins TRBV6-1 and TRBJ2-3. Germline V lookup: CDR1 MNHNS, CDR2 SASEGT. The CDR3 consists of 16 residues.

J is TRBJ2-1 and V is TRBV7-7; without DNA, the TCRdb call of TRBD2 cannot be checked. This CDR3 spans 17 amino acids. Germline V gives CDR1 SSHAT, CDR2 FNYEAQ (reference sequence). The CDR3 is CASSLGEGGPLYNEQFF.

V gene TRBV5-5 combines with J gene TRBJ1-1. Per the germline V gene, CDR1 is SGHKS and CDR2 is YYEKEE (reference sequence). CDR3 length equals 15 residues. The CDR3 loop reads CASSLGARSNTEAFF.

The chain combines TRBV29-1 with TRBJ2-1; TCRdb names TRBD1, which stays unverified in the absence of DNA. This CDR3 is 15 amino acids long. CDR1 SQVTM and CDR2 ANQGSEA come from the germline V gene. The CDR3 loop reads CSVEPGTERYNEQFF.

The V and J genes are TRBV28 and TRBJ2-3; TCRdb returns TRBD2, unconfirmable since there is no DNA. In germline, CDR1 is MDHEN, CDR2 SYDVKM. The CDR3 covers 18 residues. This CDR3 reads CASSLVPGLAGDRDTQYF.

This chain uses TRBV11-1 with TRBJ2-1; TCRdb picks TRBD1, but there is no DNA to check that call. Per the germline V gene, CDR1 is SGHAT and CDR2 is FQDESV (reference sequence). This CDR3 has 13 residues. The CDR3 is CASRARGYNEQFF.

The V and J genes are TRBV12-3 or TRBV12-4 and TRBJ1-1; the TCRdb call, TRBD1, lacks DNA for checking. CDR3 length: 12 amino acids. Here the CDR3 reads CASSPWTGEAFF.

The rearrangement uses TRBV12-5 and TRBJ2-1. The CDR3 is 12 amino acids. Germline V CDR1 and CDR2: LGHNT, FRNRAP. The CDR3 spells CASGLVLVEQFF.

This chain joins TRBV7-9 and TRBJ2-7; TCRdb picks TRBD1, but there is no DNA to check that call. This CDR3 is built from 15 residues. Germline CDR1 reads SEHNR; CDR2 reads FQNEAQ (reference sequence). CDR3 amino acids: CASSDNRGSLYEQYF.

The V call is TRBV28, the J call TRBJ2-4; TCRdb names TRBD1, which stays unverified in the absence of DNA. The CDR3 totals 14 residues. CDR1 MDHEN and CDR2 SYDVKM come from the germline V gene. The CDR3 region is CASGPRDGKNIQYF.

The rearrangement joins TRBV20-1 to TRBJ2-7; the TCRdb D gene call, TRBD1, has no DNA to confirm it. This CDR3 is 15 amino acids long. Germline loops: CDR1 DFQATT, CDR2 SNEGSKA (reference sequence). The CDR3 region is CSAGLRDRSSYEQYF.